Listed below are T cell receptor beta chains from one sample, sequenced in a study of OX40 agonist ivuxolimab in advanced cancers. Profiling relied on immunoSEQ multiplex PCR, and the TCRdb table lists in-frame clones only, not all of them. Altogether over 15,000 clones are present, roughly 91% being singletons, with the ten largest covering 45% to 50%. Sequenced material: CD4+ or CD8+ T cells sorted from blood, taken in a trial of the OX40 agonist ivuxolimab. The receptors were sampled from an adult with an advanced solid tumor such as melanoma, head and neck, liver or kidney cancer. The CDR3 runs from the conserved cysteine through the conserved F or W. Each record gives: D gene, clone size, J gene, V gene, CDR3 DNA, CDR3 protein. A D gene is named only where the DNA matches it firmly. Expanded clones are given a class, and other clones once, few, many or no size at all.

NA NA TRBJ2-3 TRBV6-5 TGTGCCAGCGAGGGCGCTAGCACAGATACGCAGTATTTT CASEGASTDTQYF
TRBD1 NA TRBJ2-1 TRBV4-1 TGCGCCAGCAGCCACCCAGGGGGCGCCTACAATGAGCAGTTCTTC CASSHPGGAYNEQFF
TRBD2 NA TRBJ2-1 TRBV9 TGTGCCAGCAGCCCTAGCGGGGGGTCCTACAATGAGCAGTTCTTC CASSPSGGSYNEQFF
NA NA TRBJ1-2 TRBV10-3 TGTGCCATCAGTGAAGGAAGGACCGTACCTAACTATGGCTACACCTTC CAISEGRTVPNYGYTF
TRBD2 NA TRBJ2-3 TRBV9 TGTGCCAGCAGCGTTCTAGCGGGAGGGCCTTCAGATACGCAGTATTTT CASSVLAGGPSDTQYF
NA NA TRBJ2-1 TRBV28 TGTGCCAGCCTCCGGGACACCTCCTACAATGAGCAGTTCTTC CASLRDTSYNEQFF
NA NA TRBJ2-1 TRBV30 TGTGCCTGGAGTATCGGTAATGAGCAGTTCTTC CAWSIGNEQFF
TRBD2 NA TRBJ2-1 TRBV11-1 TGTGCCAGCAGCCCAACCGGGACTATCTACAATGAGCAGTTCTTC CASSPTGTIYNEQFF
NA NA TRBJ2-2 TRBV27 TGTGCCAGCAGTTTACGAGGGCTGGGAGCCGGGGAGCTGTTTTTT CASSLRGLGAGELFF
NA NA TRBJ2-1 TRBV5-6 TGTGCCAGCAGCCTCAAATTTGAGCAGTTCTTC CASSLKFEQFF
NA NA TRBJ2-5 TRBV20-1 TGCAGTGCTCAGGAAGGAGAGACCCAGTACTTC CSAQEGETQYF
TRBD2 NA TRBJ2-7 TRBV9 TGTGCCAGCAGCGGAGGACTAGCGGCCTACGAGCAGTACTTC CASSGGLAAYEQYF
TRBD1 NA TRBJ2-7 TRBV27 TGTGCCAGCAGTGGGACAGGGGGCCTGTACGAGCAGTACTTC CASSGTGGLYEQYF
TRBD2 NA TRBJ2-3 TRBV7-9 TGTGCCAGCAGTTCTACGGGGGGAGACACGCAGTATTTT CASSSTGGDTQYF
NA NA TRBJ2-7 TRBV27 TGTGCCAGCGGGGACGCCTACGAGCAGTACTTC CASGDAYEQYF
NA NA TRBJ2-2 TRBV7-9 TGTGCCAGCAGCTTAGGATTTAACACCGGGGAGCTGTTTTTT CASSLGFNTGELFF
TRBD2 NA TRBJ2-1 TRBV27 TGTGCCAGCAGTTTCGGTCTAGCGGGAGTTGAGCAGTTCTTC CASSFGLAGVEQFF
NA NA TRBJ2-7 TRBV28 TGTGCCAGCAGGGCAGCCTACGAGCAGTACTTC CASRAAYEQYF
TRBD2 NA TRBJ2-5 TRBV7-9 TGTGCCAGCAGCGCCCTAGCGGAAGAGACCCAGTACTTC CASSALAEETQYF
NA once TRBJ2-7 TRBV4-3 TGCGCCAGCAGCCAAGACCCAGGACTATCGCCCTACGAGCAGTACTTC CASSQDPGLSPYEQYF
TRBD2 NA TRBJ2-3 TRBV15 TGTGCCACCAGCAGAGATCCCGGGACTAGCGGTTACACAGATACGCAGTATTTT CATSRDPGTSGYTDTQYF
TRBD2 NA TRBJ2-3 TRBV7-9 TGTGCCAGCAGCTTAGTACTAGCGGTCACAGATACGCAGTATTTT CASSLVLAVTDTQYF
TRBD1 NA TRBJ2-3 TRBV28 TGTGCCAGCAACCTCTTGGGACAGCACACAGATACGCAGTATTTT CASNLLGQHTDTQYF
NA NA TRBJ2-5 TRBV25-1 TGTGCCAGCAGTGATCTTGGGGGAGGGGGAGAGACCCAGTACTTC CASSDLGGGGETQYF
TRBD1 NA TRBJ2-7 TRBV7-9 TGTGCCAGCAGCTCCCCGGACAGGGGGCGACCCTACGAGCAGTACTTC CASSSPDRGRPYEQYF
NA NA TRBJ2-2 TRBV7-3 TGTGCCAGCAGCTTATGGCCCCTGGCTCCGAACACCGGGGAGCTGTTTTTT CASSLWPLAPNTGELFF
NA NA TRBJ2-7 TRBV28 TGTGCCAGCAGACCACCCTCCGCGGGACACGAGCAGTACTTC CASRPPSAGHEQYF
NA NA TRBJ1-1 TRBV5-1 TGCGCCAGCAAGGTCGGGAACACTGAAGCTTTCTTT CASKVGNTEAFF
TRBD2 NA TRBJ2-1 TRBV5-4 TGTGCCAGCAGCCCGGTGCTAGCGGGTTACAGGAATGAGCAGTTCTTC CASSPVLAGYRNEQFF
TRBD2 NA TRBJ2-1 TRBV5-4 TGTGCCAGCAGCTTTTACGAGCGGGATGGTTACAATGAGCAGTTCTTC CASSFYERDGYNEQFF
TRBD2 once TRBJ2-1 TRBV11-2 TGTGCCAGCAGCTCCGGACTAGCGGGGGCCCATGAGCAGTTCTTC CASSSGLAGAHEQFF
NA NA TRBJ2-5 TRBV5-1 TGCGCCAGCAGCCGGGGACACTTCATTGAGACCCAGTACTTC CASSRGHFIETQYF
NA NA TRBJ2-7 TRBV29-1 TGCAGCGTTGAAATAGAAAACGCCTACGAGCAGTACTTC CSVEIENAYEQYF
TRBD2 NA TRBJ2-7 TRBV27 TGTGCCAGCAGTTTCGTGGGGGGGAGCTACGAGCAGTACTTC CASSFVGGSYEQYF
TRBD1 NA TRBJ2-7 TRBV10-2 TGCGCCAGCAGCTACAGGGGCGGAAGGGGCGAGCAGTACTTC CASSYRGGRGEQYF
TRBD2 NA TRBJ2-7 TRBV4-1 TGCGCCAGCAGCCAAACTACTAGCGTGCCCGTCTACGAGCAGTACTTC CASSQTTSVPVYEQYF
NA NA TRBJ2-1 TRBV28 TGTGCCAGCAGTACGGGGGCAGAGGAGCAGTTCTTC CASSTGAEEQFF
NA NA TRBJ1-3 TRBV19 TGTGCCAGTAGCGCAGGGTTCCCTGGAAACACCATATATTTT CASSAGFPGNTIYF
NA NA TRBJ2-4 TRBV19 TGTGCCAGTAGAGAGGGAGCCAAAAACATTCAGTACTTC CASREGAKNIQYF
TRBD1 NA TRBJ2-7 TRBV4-1 TGCGCCAGCAGCCTTGAACCGACAGGGCCCTTCATCCTCTTC CASSLEPTGPFILF
NA NA TRBJ2-5 TRBV7-9 TGTGCCAGCAGCTCGTTATTGGACCGCCAAGAGACCCAGTACTTC CASSSLLDRQETQYF
NA NA TRBJ2-7 TRBV19 TGTGCCAGTAGTATCAGCGTCTCCTACGAGCAGTACTTC CASSISVSYEQYF
NA NA TRBJ2-3 TRBV6-1 TGTGCCAGCAGTTGGCCAAGGCAGTATTTT CASSWPRQYF
NA NA TRBJ2-7 TRBV2 TGTGCCAGCAGTGTTGCCAGGGCCTACGAGCAGTACTTC CASSVARAYEQYF
TRBD2 NA TRBJ2-5 TRBV6-5 TGTGCCAGCAGCCTCATAGCGGGAGGGAGGGAGACCCAGTACTTC CASSLIAGGRETQYF
NA once TRBJ2-1 TRBV19 TGTGCCAGTAGTAATGGACCGTATCCGTTCTTC CASSNGPYPFF
TRBD1 once TRBJ1-4 TRBV13 TGTGCCAGCAGCTTAGGCCGTCGGGGGCAAGGGGGCCATATTAATGAAAAACTGTTTTTT CASSLGRRGQGGHINEKLFF
NA NA TRBJ1-1 TRBV10-3 TGTGCCACTAACCCTTCCGCGGCGACGAACACTGAAGCTTTCTTT CATNPSAATNTEAFF
TRBD2 NA TRBJ2-5 TRBV6-6 TGTGCCAGCAGCCGACTAGCGGCACAAGAGACCCAGTACTTC CASSRLAAQETQYF
NA once TRBJ2-7 TRBV2 TGTGCCAGCAGTGAAGCGACTAGGGGGACCTACGAGCAGTACTTC CASSEATRGTYEQYF
TRBD2 NA TRBJ2-3 TRBV19 TGTGCCAGTGGGGAGGGCCTCCCAGATACGCAGTATTTT CASGEGLPDTQYF
TRBD1 NA TRBJ2-1 TRBV7-8 TGTGCCAGCAGCTTAGTGGGACAGGCGAATGAGCAGTTCTTC CASSLVGQANEQFF
NA NA TRBJ2-7 TRBV6-1 TGTGCCAGCAGTGAAGCGGGTACGAGCTCCTACGAGCAGTACTTC CASSEAGTSSYEQYF
NA once TRBJ1-3 TRBV27 TGTGCCAGCAGTTTATCGTACGGTTGGGACACCATATATTTT CASSLSYGWDTIYF